The 18 T cell receptor beta chains below were found in one sample sequenced in a study of T-cell reconstitution after alpha-beta-depleted transplantation in children. The authors prepared the TCRbeta library with unique molecular identifiers. Using its own MiXCR run on the PCR reads, TCRdb lists one record per CDR3 protein. Of around 420,000 distinct CDR3 sequences detected, about 16% appear once; the ten largest clones hold 25% to 30%. Sequencing used PBMCs, mostly from graft donor cells, obtained 360 days after TCRalphabeta/CD19-depleted stem cell transplant. These receptors all stem from a boy in the first two years of life who had a stem cell transplant for Wiskott-Aldrich syndrome, so the T cells may come from the graft donor.

This clonotype was observed at least ten times. The chain links TRBV5-4 to TRBJ2-2; TRBD2 matches 14 bases. CDR3 length equals 17 residues. After removal of 0 bases from V and 6 bases from J, the junction contained 4 bases not matched to a gene. Looked up from germline, CDR1 is SGHNT and CDR2 is YYREEE (reference sequence). This CDR3 reads CASSLGLAGGSPGELFF. The DNA of the CDR3 is TGTGCCAGCAGCTTGGGACTAGCGGGGGGGTCCCCCGGGGAGCTGTTTTTT. Together with reference TRBV5-4 and TRBJ2-2, the CDR3 gives the full variable domain: ETGVTQSPTHLIKTRGQQVTLRCSSQSGHNTVSWYQQALGQGPQFIFQYYREEENGRGNFPPRFSGLQFPNYSSELNVNALELDDSALYLCASSLGLAGGSPGELFFGEGSRLTVL.

This clonotype was seen only a few times. The chain carries TRBV4-2 and TRBJ2-1; D is perhaps TRBD1 (5 bases). Germline V gene sequence: CDR1 LGHNA, CDR2 YNFKEQ. V was shortened by 1 base and J by 4 bases, with 11 bases between the two germline ends. The length of the CDR3 is 15 residues. CDR3 bases: TGTGCCAGCAGCCAAGCGTCAGGGCCTTACAATGAGCAGTTCTTC. It encodes CASSQASGPYNEQFF.

The chain joins TRBV12-3 or TRBV12-4 to TRBJ2-2; a possible D gene is TRBD2 (7 bases). The length of the CDR3 is 15 residues. V lost 4 bases, J lost 2 bases, and 11 bases lay in between. CDR3 sequence: CASSSRGANTGELFF. In DNA, the CDR3 is TGTGCCAGCAGTTCCCGGGGGGCAAACACCGGGGAGCTGTTTTTT.

V usage is TRBV4-3 and J usage is TRBJ2-5, with a tentative D call TRBD2 (6 bases). Germline V gene lookup returns CDR1 LGHNA and CDR2 YSLEER. This CDR3 is 15 amino acids long. Trimming left V 4 bases short and J 2 bases short, with 14 bases between. The chain's CDR3 is CASSRTGGGQETQYF. The CDR3, as DNA: TGCGCCAGCAGCCGGACCGGGGGAGGACAAGAGACCCAGTACTTC.

The chain recombines TRBV20-1 with TRBJ2-1; 10 positions agree with TRBD2. Germline lookup yields CDR1 DFQATT and CDR2 SNEGSKA (reference sequence). V lost 6 bases to trimming and J lost 7 bases; unmatched junction nucleotides: 9. CDR3 size: 14 residues. The CDR3 region is CSAQREGHMNEQFF. DNA of the CDR3: TGCAGTGCCCAGCGGGAGGGCCATATGAATGAGCAGTTCTTC.

This clonotype was seen a few times. The rearrangement uses TRBV11-2 and TRBJ2-3; unclear D gene. The CDR3 has 15 residues. Looked up from germline, CDR1 is SGHAT and CDR2 is FQNNGV. Trimming shortened V by 2 bases and J by 2 bases, and 11 bases separated the two germline ends. CDR3 in amino acids: CASSLYRAPTDTQYF. CDR3 DNA sequence: TGTGCCAGCAGCTTATATAGGGCCCCCACAGATACGCAGTATTTT.

This clonotype was counted only a few times. V usage is TRBV2 and J usage is TRBJ2-7; D unclear. The CDR3 consists of 13 residues. Germline V gene lookup returns CDR1 SNHLY and CDR2 FYNNEI. The V end lost 7 bases, the J end lost 3 bases, and 13 bases lay between the germline ends. CDR3 residues: CASIGLKGYEQYF. The CDR3 DNA is TGTGCCAGCATCGGGCTGAAGGGCTACGAGCAGTACTTC. Full variable domain (outside the CDR3, taken from reference TRBV2 and TRBJ2-7): EPEVTQTPSHQVTQMGQEVILRCVPISNHLYFYWYRQILGQKVEFLVSFYNNEISEKSEIFDDQFSVERPDGSNFTLKIRSTKLEDSAMYFCASIGLKGYEQYFGPGTRLTVT.

Only a few counts were recorded for this clonotype. This chain links TRBV10-3 with TRBJ2-1; 8 nucleotides agree with TRBD2. CDR3 length equals 14 residues. Per germline, CDR1 ENHRY and CDR2 SYGVKD. The ends lost 5 bases at V and 8 bases at J; junction bases unmatched: 8. CDR3 loop: CAISKFSGTYEQFF. In nucleotides, the CDR3 is TGTGCCATCAGTAAGTTTAGCGGGACCTATGAGCAGTTCTTC.

The CDR3 region is CSARETRTNEQFF. The CDR3 bases are TGCAGTGCTAGAGAGACTAGAACCAATGAGCAGTTCTTC. V usage is TRBV20-1 and J usage is TRBJ2-1; maybe TRBD2 (6 bases). The germline gives CDR1 DFQATT, CDR2 SNEGSKA (reference sequence). The germline V and J ends were trimmed by 0 bases and 6 bases, with 9 bases remaining between them. This CDR3 region has 13 residues.

This rearrangement joins TRBV28 to TRBJ1-5; the D is unclear. Trimming took off 3 bases at V and 0 bases at J, with 6 bases between the two ends. CDR3 length: 14 residues. Germline-derived CDR1 and CDR2 are MDHEN and SYDVKM. The CDR3 protein is CASSLPNSNQPQHF. The CDR3 DNA follows: TGTGCCAGCAGTTTGCCTAATAGCAATCAGCCCCAGCATTTT.

As DNA, the CDR3 is TGCGCCAGCAGCTTGGCCGGGGGTAAGGGGGCGACTGAAGCTTTCTTT. It is translated as CASSLAGGKGATEAFF. The V call is TRBV5-1, the J call TRBJ1-1, with 7 positions matching TRBD1. J gave up 5 bases and V 0 bases, and 10 bases lay outside the gene matches. The CDR3 runs to 16 residues. Germline V gene lookup returns CDR1 SGHRS and CDR2 YFSETQ.

This clonotype appeared a few times. The chain combines TRBV3-1 with TRBJ2-3, with 8 bases matching TRBD2. Per the germline V gene, CDR1 is LGHDT and CDR2 is YNNKEL (reference sequence). V dropped 6 bases and J dropped 2; count of bases not matched to a gene: 22. The CDR3 loop spans 20 amino acids. CDR3 DNA sequence: TGTGCCAGCAGTCATTATACAAGGATACGCGGGGGGCCTGACACAGATACGCAGTATTTT. Protein sequence: CASSHYTRIRGGPDTDTQYF.

The chain joins TRBV20-1 to TRBJ2-4, with D possibly matching TRBD2 (6 bases). CDR1 is DFQATT, CDR2 SNEGSKA, per germline (reference sequence). V was pared by 3 bases and J by 8 bases, with 14 bases between. The CDR3 has 13 amino acids. CDR3 nucleotides: TGCAGTGCTAGTATCGGCGGGACGGACATTCAGTACTTC. Its translation is CSASIGGTDIQYF.

Only a few counts were recorded for this clonotype. The genes are TRBV7-2 and TRBJ2-7, with 9 bases that match TRBD2. This CDR3 is built from 14 residues. Unmatched junction bases numbered 12, after V lost 5 bases and J lost 10 bases. Germline V gene data show CDR1 as SGHTA and CDR2 as FQGNSA. In DNA form, the CDR3 reads TGTGCCAGCAGCCCTTCCTTGACTAGCGGCTTTCAGTACTTC. Amino acids: CASSPSLTSGFQYF.

A few counts support this clonotype. The CDR3 nucleotides read TGTGCCATCAGCCCTTTACCATATAACTATGGCTACACCTTC. This codes for CAISPLPYNYGYTF. The chain combines TRBV10-3 with TRBJ1-2; D is ambiguous. CDR1 is ENHRY, CDR2 SYGVKD, per germline. The CDR3 runs to 14 residues. V gave up 6 bases and J gave up 1 base, with 12 bases separating them.

A few counts support this clonotype. The rearrangement uses TRBV11-2 and TRBJ1-4, with no clear D. The germline gives CDR1 SGHAT, CDR2 FQNNGV. Trimming shortened V by 5 bases and J by 8 bases, and 9 bases separated the two germline ends. This CDR3 is 12 amino acids long. CDR3 in amino acids: CASSQTREKLFF. In DNA form, the CDR3 reads TGTGCCAGCAGCCAGACAAGGGAAAAACTGTTTTTT.

This sequence joins TRBV7-8 and TRBJ2-7; 15 nucleotides align to TRBD2. Trimming removed 4 bases from V and 3 bases from J; junction bases left unmatched: 4. The CDR3 totals 16 residues. Germline loops: CDR1 SGHVS, CDR2 FQNEAQ. The chain's CDR3 is CASSSGLAGGYYEQYF. The CDR3 region has the DNA TGTGCCAGCAGCTCGGGACTAGCGGGGGGCTACTACGAGCAGTACTTC.

This clonotype has more than one count but fewer than ten. V is TRBV12-3 or TRBV12-4 and J is TRBJ2-7; TRBD2 matches at 9 bases. The V and J ends lost 0 bases and 3 bases, in that order; junction bases with no gene match: 9. CDR3 size: 17 residues. The CDR3 spells CASSLARLADDFYEQYF. The CDR3 DNA reads as TGTGCCAGCAGTTTAGCGCGACTAGCGGACGATTTCTACGAGCAGTACTTC.